This record looks at one T cell receptor (beta chain) sequence and its context. Its antigen is still unknown. The CDR3 spans 16 residues. J lost 0 bases, V lost 4 bases, and 9 bases had no gene match. Germline CDR1 is KGHSY and CDR2 is FQNENV. PCR was performed using 60 Vbeta and 13 Jbeta primers. Per the original methods: Counted up in a later analysis, unique TCR beta chains came to around 80 million, with about 9.9 million shared. Repertoires were generated with immunoSEQ multiplex PCR, while TCRdb's copy carries only in-frame clones and drops some. V, J and clone size reflect that table, while D and trimming were determined from the DNA. The sample records about 200,000 clones, about 78% being singletons. This entry is derived from a study of cytomegalovirus exposure and HLA in healthy donors. Study results and caveats: Evidence from a later analysis indicated that most CMV-associated TCR beta chains looked HLA-restricted. A further, later analysis showed that HLA-associated TCR beta chains (compared with equally common others) were more clonally expanded. Reportedly, a later analysis found an Asian-associated ancestry cluster had fewer N-insertions than the roughly 700-donor mean.

This sequence originates from a male donor in good health and CMV-seronegative. The sequencing input was PBMCs. This chain uses TRBV16 with TRBJ2-7; TRBD1 matches at 7 bases. This chain's CDR3 is CASSLIGTVFSYEQYF. CDR3 nucleotide sequence: TGTGCCAGCAGCCTTATCGGGACAGTCTTCTCCTACGAGCAGTACTTC. Full variable domain (remainder filled in from reference TRBV16 and TRBJ2-7): GEEVAQTPKHLVRGEGQKAKLYCAPIKGHSYVFWYQQVLKNEFKFLISFQNENVFDETGMPKERFSAKCLPNSPCSLEIQATKLEDSAVYFCASSLIGTVFSYEQYFGPGTRLTVT.